This T cell receptor beta chain appears in the sequencing data of a study of identical twins. Whole-study findings and limits: Whereas memory repertoires showed no such difference, abundant cord blood beta clonotypes carried fewer insertions.

Notes on this clonotype: The antigen remains undetermined.

V lost 2 bases and J lost 3, with 8 bases in between. The CDR3 covers 13 residues. Per the germline V gene, CDR1 is SGHKS and CDR2 is YYEKEE (reference sequence). TCRdb passed the 5' RACE reads through MiXCR, listing each CDR3 protein once. The sample has some 790,000 distinct CDR3 sequences; roughly 18% are singletons. These same records also appear under a second study, on T cells expressing NK-cell markers.

This clonotype was obtained from a woman aged 18 to 35 in good health. Sequenced material: PBMCs. This rearrangement joins TRBV5-5 to TRBJ1-1; the D is unclear. The CDR3 DNA reads as TGTGCCAGCAGCTTTAACGGGGACACTGAAGCTTTCTTT. This sequence encodes CASSFNGDTEAFF.